The 5 T cell receptor beta chains presented below share a single source sample, sequenced in a study of blood T cells in healthy people across ages (dated by TCRdb to 2015 to 2017). To prepare the library, 5' RACE was applied. Sequencer: Illumina HiSeq 2500. The second PCR ran for about 7 to 11 cycles and used a J-beta primer mix along with a sample-barcoded 5' primer. The public reads were quality trimmed at Q25 with fastp and then assembled into clones with MiXCR by TCRdb, keeping productive beta chains. Entries that share a CDR3 protein sequence are merged under the most common genes and DNA. Recorded for this sample are around 1.1 million distinct CDR3 sequences; less than 45% of them occurred a single time. Clones ranked in the top ten supply around 12% of the sample. Sample: blood. The source is a man between 18 and 35 years old in good health.

V usage is TRBV4-2 and J usage is TRBJ2-1, with 7 bases lining up with TRBD2. Germline trimming cut 1 base from V and 4 bases from J; bases unmatched to any gene: 10. This CDR3 has 17 amino acids. Germline V gene lookup returns CDR1 LGHNA and CDR2 YNFKEQ. The CDR3 protein is CASSQGGRGHGYNEQFF. The CDR3 coding sequence is TGTGCCAGCAGCCAAGGGGGGAGGGGCCATGGGTACAATGAGCAGTTCTTC.

The chain couples TRBV20-1 to TRBJ1-2; TRBD1 matches 9 bases. Germline CDR1 and CDR2: DFQATT and SNEGSKA (reference sequence). This CDR3 has 13 amino acids. With V trimmed by 5 bases and J by 4 bases, 5 bases remained unmatched. The CDR3 region has the DNA TGCAGTGCTGTGAGGACAGGGGCCTATGGCTACACCTTC. Protein: CSAVRTGAYGYTF.

The CDR3: CASSLSRTSSPGELFF. As DNA, the CDR3 is TGTGCCAGCAGCCTAAGTCGAACTAGTTCTCCCGGGGAGCTGTTTTTT. The chain is built from TRBV7-9 and TRBJ2-2, with TRBD2 as a possible D gene (5 bases). CDR1 SEHNR and CDR2 FQNEAQ come from the germline V gene (reference sequence). The CDR3 totals 16 residues. Trimming left V 5 bases short and J 6 bases short, with 19 bases between.

The CDR3, as DNA: TGTGCCAGCAGTTTGAGGGTCCCTATGAACACTGAAGCTTTCTTT. As protein: CASSLRVPMNTEAFF. This chain links TRBV12-3 or TRBV12-4 with TRBJ1-1; D is unclear. CDR3 length equals 15 residues. Trimming took 3 bases from V and 0 from J, leaving 11 bases between them.

In this sample, this clonotype turned up a few times. The CDR3 region has the DNA TGTGCCAGCAGCCCGGGGGGGCTGGACCCCCAGCATTTT. It encodes CASSPGGLDPQHF. The chain has TRBV4-2 and TRBJ1-5; D is possibly TRBD1 (6 bases). Trimming took off 4 bases at V and 10 bases at J, with 14 bases between the two ends. The CDR3 covers 13 residues. Germline CDR1 and CDR2: LGHNA and YNFKEQ.